A single sample is the source of the 10 T cell receptor beta chains below, sequenced in a study of post-analysis software for immune sequencing data. Study results and caveats: Elevated frequency relative to controls characterized roughly 5 TRBV segments in patients, TRBV5-6, TRBV5-1 and TRBV20-1 among them.

These TCRs' antigens remain unknown. Unique molecular identifiers were built into the TCR beta cDNA libraries. MiXCR, applied by TCRdb to the PCR reads, yields one record per CDR3 protein. The sample contains approximately 570,000 distinct CDR3 sequences, about 40% of which appear only once. The sample comprised blood. These receptor sequences come from a girl aged 10 to 17 with multiple sclerosis.

In this sample, this clonotype turned up a few times. The chain links TRBV29-1 to TRBJ2-3, with D unclear. Germline V gene data show CDR1 as SQVTM and CDR2 as ANQGSEA. CDR3 size: 11 residues. Trimming left V 3 bases short and J 5 bases short, with 6 bases between. CDR3 sequence: CSVDLGDTQYF. DNA of the CDR3: TGCAGCGTTGATTTGGGAGATACGCAGTATTTT.

This clonotype was detected a few times. The chain joins TRBV20-1 to TRBJ2-1; TRBD2 agrees at 9 bases. After removal of 0 bases from V and 0 bases from J, the junction contained 12 bases not matched to a gene. The CDR3 runs 19 residues. Germline V CDR1 and CDR2: DFQATT, SNEGSKA (reference sequence). The CDR3 region has the DNA TGCAGTGCTAGAGAGGGGGTCGGCGGGGGGGTCCTCTCCTACAATGAGCAGTTCTTC. This codes for CSAREGVGGGVLSYNEQFF.

V and J are TRBV5-1 and TRBJ2-1, with a possible D match to TRBD2 (6 bases). The CDR3 is 18 residues long. V dropped 0 bases and J dropped 6 bases, with 22 bases sitting between them. Germline V gene data show CDR1 as SGHRS and CDR2 as YFSETQ. The CDR3 reads CASSLVSLWGEEGNEQFF. CDR3 nucleotides: TGCGCCAGCAGCTTGGTGTCCCTATGGGGGGAGGAAGGCAATGAGCAGTTCTTC.

To note about this clonotype: At one end the junction does not follow the germline gene, possibly because of a read error. The chain has TRBV7-9 and TRBJ1-5; 8 nucleotides line up with TRBD1. CDR3 size: 16 residues. Per germline, CDR1 SEHNR and CDR2 FQNEAQ (reference sequence). The CDR3 coding sequence is TGTGCCAGCAGCCTACAGGGGGGAGGAAGCAATCAGCCCCGGCATTTT. Translating it yields CASSLQGGGSNQPRHF.

V usage is TRBV4-1 and J usage is TRBJ2-3; D gene uncertain. The germline CDR1 and CDR2 sequences are MGHRA and YSYEKL. There are 16 residues in the CDR3. Deletions cut 2 bases from V and 1 base from J, with 13 bases between. The CDR3 DNA reads as TGCGCCAGCAGCCAACGCACAGAAGCTGGCACAGATACGCAGTATTTT. Encoded protein: CASSQRTEAGTDTQYF.

CDR3 bases: TGTGCCACCAGTGGCCAACTAGCGGGAGGGAGCTATGAGCAGTACTTC. Its protein is CATSGQLAGGSYEQYF. This chain connects TRBV24-1 to TRBJ2-7; 13 positions agree with TRBD2. The J segment lost 7 bases and the V segment lost 5 bases, leaving 10 bases of the junction unmatched. CDR3 length: 16 amino acids. Germline loops: CDR1 KGHDR, CDR2 SFDVKD.

The rearrangement joins TRBV6-1 to TRBJ2-7, with 8 positions matching TRBD1. The last part of the DNA fits TRBJ2-4 better; the J call may be wrong. The CDR3 length is 13 residues. Germline-derived CDR1 and CDR2 are MNHNS and SASEGT. The CDR3 sequence is CASLSDRGNIQYF. CDR3 DNA sequence: TGTGCCAGCTTAAGCGACAGGGGCAACATTCAGTACTTC.

The genes are TRBV9 and TRBJ2-5; a weak D match, TRBD1 (7 bases). Germline loops: CDR1 SGDLS, CDR2 YYNGEE. The ends were cut back, 0 bases at V and 4 bases at J, with 13 bases in the middle. The CDR3 is 15 residues long. The DNA for the CDR3 is TGTGCCAGCAGCGTAGGGAGGGGACAGATAGAGACCCAGTACTTC. It codes for CASSVGRGQIETQYF.

Here the CDR3 reads CATSDGGEYQPQHF. CDR3 sequence (DNA): TGTGCCACCAGTGATGGGGGCGAGTATCAGCCCCAGCATTTT. The chain employs TRBV24-1 and TRBJ1-5; D is possibly TRBD1 (6 bases). Trimming stripped 3 bases from V and 5 bases from J, with 10 bases between. CDR3 length equals 14 residues. CDR1 KGHDR and CDR2 SFDVKD come from the germline V gene.

This chain uses TRBV7-8 with TRBJ2-1, with 12 positions matching TRBD2. The DNA end favors TRBJ2-7, so the J call may be wrong. The CDR3 contains 23 residues. Germline assignment: CDR1 SGHVS and CDR2 FQNEAQ. The CDR3 nucleotides are TGTGCCAGCAGCATGCGGCAGGGTAGGAAACTAGCGGGAGGCGGAGGGTCCTACAATGAGCAGTACTTC. Residues: CASSMRQGRKLAGGGGSYNEQYF.